A selection of T cell receptor beta chains follows, all from one sample in a study of cytomegalovirus exposure and HLA in healthy donors. The method was immunoSEQ multiplex PCR; TCRdb's version includes in-frame clones alone and lacks a portion of them. The table lists about 180,000 clones, around 80% of them singletons, with around 1.4% in the top ten. Sequenced input: PBMCs. The receptors stem from a girl aged 10-17 years in good health and CMV-seropositive. Both conserved end residues are part of each CDR3. The D gene is left open where the match is weak. Expanded clones get a size class; other rows say once, few or many, or leave the size out.

D gene	V gene	J gene	clone size	CDR3 DNA	CDR3 protein
TRBD1	TRBV6-5	TRBJ1-2	-	TGTGCCAGCAGTTATGGCCCGACAGGGGGCTATGGCTACACCTTC	CASSYGPTGGYGYTF
-	TRBV10-1	TRBJ2-1	-	TGCGCCAGCAGTGATACCAGGGCACCCTACAATGAGCAGTTCTTC	CASSDTRAPYNEQFF
-	TRBV27	TRBJ1-1	-	TGTGCCAGCAGTTTTGACCAGGGCACTGAAGCTTTCTTT	CASSFDQGTEAFF
-	TRBV6-5	TRBJ2-7	-	TGTGCCAGCAGTTATTCCAGACTGGAAGCCTACGAGCAGTACTTC	CASSYSRLEAYEQYF
TRBD1	TRBV6-6	TRBJ1-1	-	TGTGCCAGCAGTCCCTATCAACAGGGGGCTGAAGCTTTCTTT	CASSPYQQGAEAFF
-	TRBV30	TRBJ2-5	-	TGTGCCTGGAGCCTACTCCAAGAGACCCAGTACTTC	CAWSLLQETQYF
-	TRBV5-1	TRBJ2-5	few	TGCGCCAGCAGCTTAATCCCTGAAGAGACCCAGTACTTC	CASSLIPEETQYF
TRBD1	TRBV19	TRBJ2-5	-	TGTGCCAGTAGTCTACGGACAGGGTATCAAGAGACCCAGTACTTC	CASSLRTGYQETQYF
TRBD1	TRBV2	TRBJ2-1	-	TGTGCCAGCAGGGGACAGGGCGGTAGCGGTAGAAATGAGCAGTTCTTC	CASRGQGGSGRNEQFF
TRBD2	TRBV4-1	TRBJ2-7	-	TGCGCCAGCAGCCCTATTAGGAGCGGGAGTAAGGACGAGCAGTACTTC	CASSPIRSGSKDEQYF
-	TRBV7-9	TRBJ1-3	-	TGTGCCAGCAGCTCCCGGGACACCTCTGGAAACACCATATATTTT	CASSSRDTSGNTIYF
TRBD1	TRBV27	TRBJ1-5	-	TGTGCCAGCGGAAACAGGGGTCTAGGCCAGCCCCAGCATTTT	CASGNRGLGQPQHF
-	TRBV27	TRBJ1-5	-	TGTGCCAGCAGTTTAATCGGCTTCCAGGGGCCCCAGCATTTT	CASSLIGFQGPQHF
-	TRBV21-1	TRBJ2-1	-	TGTGCCAGCAGCAAAGGGCCGTTCACTAGAAACTCCTACAATGAGCAGTTCTTC	CASSKGPFTRNSYNEQFF
TRBD1	TRBV6-5	TRBJ1-4	medium-sized	TGTGCCAGCGGGTCGGGGACAGGCGGAAAACTGTTTTTT	CASGSGTGGKLFF
-	TRBV19	TRBJ1-5	-	TGTGCCAGTAGTATAGGACAGGAATACATTCAGCCCCAGCATTTT	CASSIGQEYIQPQHF
TRBD2	TRBV7-9	TRBJ2-7	once	TGTGCCAGCAGCTTAGGTCACAGCGGGGGGGCCTACGAGCAGTACTTC	CASSLGHSGGAYEQYF
-	TRBV6-5	TRBJ1-2	once	TGTGCCAGCAGTCCCGCTCGGGGTTTATATGGCTACACCTTC	CASSPARGLYGYTF
-	TRBV5-1	TRBJ1-2	-	TGCGCCAGCAGCTTGGTGGATGGGGGGTCCTATGGCTACACCTTC	CASSLVDGGSYGYTF
TRBD1	TRBV7-9	TRBJ1-4	-	TGTGCCAGCAGATCAGACAGGGGTGGGGAAAAACTGTTTTTT	CASRSDRGGEKLFF
TRBD2	TRBV27	TRBJ2-1	-	TGTGCCAGCAGTTTTGCCAGTACGAGACTAGCGGGAGGTGTGGAGCAGTTCTTC	CASSFASTRLAGGVEQFF
TRBD1	TRBV4-1	TRBJ1-4	-	TGCGCCAGCAGTCAGACAGGGGCAAATGAAAAACTGTTTTTT	CASSQTGANEKLFF
TRBD1	TRBV11-2	TRBJ1-2	-	TGTGCCAGCAGCTTAGTCAGACAGGGTGACTATGGCTACACCTTC	CASSLVRQGDYGYTF
TRBD1	TRBV2	TRBJ2-5	-	TGTGCCAGCAGTGAACCGGACAGGGGTTGGGAGACCCAGTACTTC	CASSEPDRGWETQYF
-	TRBV7-9	TRBJ2-5	-	TGTGCCAGCAGCTTTGGAGGAAACCAAGAGACCCAGTACTTC	CASSFGGNQETQYF
TRBD1	TRBV30	TRBJ2-1	-	TGTGCCTGGAGTCGGACAGGGGGATCCTACAATGAGCAGTTCTTC	CAWSRTGGSYNEQFF
TRBD2	TRBV6-4	TRBJ2-2	few	TGTGCCAGCAGTGACGTAGCGGGAGGTTCCACCGGGGAGCTGTTTTTT	CASSDVAGGSTGELFF
TRBD1	TRBV5-4	TRBJ2-7	few	TGTGCCAGCAGCCACTACAGGGGCGCCTACGAGCAGTACTTC	CASSHYRGAYEQYF
TRBD1	TRBV7-6	TRBJ2-7	-	TGTGCCAGCAGCTTAGGGACAGGCACCTACGAGCAGTACTTC	CASSLGTGTYEQYF